These T cell receptor beta chains were read from a single sample in a study of CD8 T cells in ankylosing spondylitis. Each CDR3 protein gets one entry after TCRdb re-called the 5' RACE reads with MiXCR. The profile shows 250,000 or so distinct CDR3 sequences, roughly 25% of them singletons. The source material was blood, either unsorted or a sorted T cell fraction (not recorded which). The receptors originated from a male donor with ankylosing spondylitis or in good health (not recorded which). The CDR3 runs from the conserved cysteine through the conserved F or W. D genes are given only for firm matches. Some rows have no size entry. The others give once, few or many, or a class for an expanded clone.

clone_size	v_call	j_call	d_call	cdr3_nt	cdr3_aa
-	TRBV6-1	TRBJ2-3	-	TGTGCCAGCAGTGAGCCCGGCGGACTCAAGGGGGAAATTGCAGATACGCAGTATTTT	CASSEPGGLKGEIADTQYF
many	TRBV20-1	TRBJ1-1	TRBD1	TGCAGTGCTACCCATCCGGGACAGGGTGAAGCTTTCTTT	CSATHPGQGEAFF
many	TRBV10-3	TRBJ2-2	TRBD1	TGTGCCATCAGCCGGGACAGGGGAAACACCGGGGAGCTGTTTTTT	CAISRDRGNTGELFF
many	TRBV20-1	TRBJ2-7	TRBD2	TGCAGTGCTAGAGCGGGGGGTACCTACGAGCAGTACTTC	CSARAGGTYEQYF
few	TRBV15	TRBJ1-5	-	TGTGCCACCAGCAGGGATATAAACCAGCCCCAGCATTTT	CATSRDINQPQHF
-	TRBV9	TRBJ2-3	TRBD2	TGTGCCAGCAGCGTACTAGCGGGCCTAACCACAGATACGCAGTGTTTT	CASSVLAGLTTDTQCF
many	TRBV4-1	TRBJ2-2	-	TGCGCCAGCAGCCAAGGGTGGGGGAACACCGGGGAGCTGTTTTTT	CASSQGWGNTGELFF
many	TRBV29-1	TRBJ2-5	-	TGCAGCGTAGTCGGACGTTGGCAAGAGACCCAGTACTTC	CSVVGRWQETQYF
few	TRBV12-3/TRBV12-4	TRBJ2-7	-	TGTGCCAGCAGTCCCCCCTACGAGCAGTACTTC	CASSPPYEQYF
many	TRBV20-1	TRBJ1-5	TRBD1	TGCAGTGCTCAAACAGGGGGCAATCAGCCCCAGCATTTT	CSAQTGGNQPQHF
few	TRBV29-1	TRBJ2-5	-	TGCAGCGCTGTGTGGGAGCCTGTTCAAGAGACCCAGTACTTC	CSAVWEPVQETQYF
many	TRBV2	TRBJ1-1	-	TGTGCCAGCTTAGAATACATGAACACTGAAGCTTTCTTT	CASLEYMNTEAFF
many	TRBV12-3/TRBV12-4	TRBJ2-7	-	TGTGCCAGCAGTCTCCGTCGAGGGCTGAACTACGAGCAGTACTTC	CASSLRRGLNYEQYF
few	TRBV20-1	TRBJ2-5	TRBD2	TGCAGTGCGCCTGGGTTTGGCGGGGGTAGGGAGACCCAGTACTTC	CSAPGFGGGRETQYF
many	TRBV18	TRBJ2-3	-	TGTGCCAGCTCACCCTATTCGGTCGGCCCTGATACGCAGTATTTT	CASSPYSVGPDTQYF
-	TRBV6-5	TRBJ2-6	-	TGTGCCAGCAGTTACGACCTGTCCCCTGGGGCCAACGTCCTGACTTTC	CASSYDLSPGANVLTF
few	TRBV18	TRBJ2-5	TRBD2	TGTGCCAGCTCACCATGGACTAGCGGGGGGGCCGAGCGAGAGACCCAGTACTTC	CASSPWTSGGAERETQYF
few	TRBV20-1	TRBJ2-3	TRBD2	TGCAGTGCTAGAGATCCTCGGGGGGCAGATACGCAGTATTTT	CSARDPRGADTQYF
-	TRBV12-3/TRBV12-4	TRBJ2-7	-	TGTGCCAGCAGTTTACCCAGGCTGAGATCCGAGCAGTACTTC	CASSLPRLRSEQYF
-	TRBV11-2	TRBJ2-7	-	TGTGCCAGCAGCTTAGTCAGGGGAGCCAACTACGAGCAGTACTTC	CASSLVRGANYEQYF
many	TRBV29-1	TRBJ2-5	TRBD1	TGCAGCGTCCGGACAGGCCGCGGGGAGACCCAGTACTTC	CSVRTGRGETQYF
few	TRBV10-3	TRBJ2-5	-	TGTGCCATCAGCACAGGGCGAGAGACCCAGTACTTC	CAISTGRETQYF
many	TRBV3-1	TRBJ2-4	-	TGTGCCAGCAGTTCGCGGCAGGGCCCCCAGTACTTC	CASSSRQGPQYF
many	TRBV2	TRBJ2-6	-	TGTGCCAGCAGTGGGGACGGGGCTGGGGCCAACGTCCTGACTTTC	CASSGDGAGANVLTF
many	TRBV29-1	TRBJ1-1	-	TGCAGCGTTGTAAGCATAACAAACACTGAAGCTTTCTTT	CSVVSITNTEAFF
many	TRBV3-1	TRBJ2-7	-	TGTGCCAGCAGCCAACGGAGCCTGATAACCTACGAGCAGTACTTC	CASSQRSLITYEQYF
-	TRBV20-1	TRBJ1-2	TRBD1	TGCAGTGCTAGAGGTAGAGGGGGCTTCAATGGCTACACCTTC	CSARGRGGFNGYTF
-	TRBV9	TRBJ2-1	TRBD1	TGTGCCAGCAGCACCCCGGGACAGGGCCCCTACAATGAGCAGTTCTTC	CASSTPGQGPYNEQFF
many	TRBV20-1	TRBJ2-2	-	TGCAGTGCCACTCCTAAGGGACTGGTTAACACCGGGGAGCTGTTTTTT	CSATPKGLVNTGELFF
-	TRBV12-3/TRBV12-4	TRBJ2-7	-	TGTGCCAGTAGTAACACAGGGAGCCAGTACTTC	CASSNTGSQYF
many	TRBV5-1	TRBJ2-2	-	TGCGCCAGCAGCTTAAGGTCAGGAACCGGGGAGCTGTTTTTT	CASSLRSGTGELFF
few	TRBV10-3	TRBJ1-5	-	TGTGCCAACGGAATGAATCAGCCCCAGCATTTT	CANGMNQPQHF
few	TRBV20-1	TRBJ2-3	-	TGCAGTGCTAGAGTGGCGGGGGCGGGCACAGATACGCAGTATTTT	CSARVAGAGTDTQYF
-	TRBV11-2	TRBJ2-5	-	TGTGCCAGCAGCTTACGGGTCTTAGAGACCCAGTACTTC	CASSLRVLETQYF
many	TRBV29-1	TRBJ1-2	-	TGCAGCGTTGATTCAACTCCTGGCTATGGCTACACCTTC	CSVDSTPGYGYTF
few	TRBV11-2	TRBJ2-1	-	TGTGCCAGCAGCCCATCCGCATCGGGGTACAATGATCAGTTCTTC	CASSPSASGYNDQFF
-	TRBV20-1	TRBJ1-3	-	TGCAGTGCCGTCGACTGGAACTCTGGAAACACCATATATTTT	CSAVDWNSGNTIYF
-	TRBV2	TRBJ1-2	-	TGTGCCAGCAGTGACATTCCGAAGAACTATGGCTACACCTTC	CASSDIPKNYGYTF
-	TRBV12-3/TRBV12-4	TRBJ2-4	-	TGTGCCAGCAGTTTTCCGTTGCACATTCAGTACTTC	CASSFPLHIQYF
many	TRBV12-3/TRBV12-4	TRBJ1-2	-	TGTGCCAGCAGTTTAGCGCAGACCTTGGGGTTGGGTGGCTACACCTTC	CASSLAQTLGLGGYTF
many	TRBV11-2	TRBJ2-7	-	TGTGCCAGCAGCTTAGTGTTCGGCGAGCAGTACTTC	CASSLVFGEQYF
many	TRBV20-1	TRBJ2-7	-	TGCAGTGCCCCTAATAGCGGTCATAGCTCCTACGAGCAGTACTTC	CSAPNSGHSSYEQYF
few	TRBV27	TRBJ1-6	TRBD1	TGTGCCACCCCGCGGGACAGGGGGCCGTCACCCCTCCACTTT	CATPRDRGPSPLHF
-	TRBV12-5	TRBJ2-4	-	TGTGCTAGTGGTTTGAGAGCCCCAGCCAAAAACATTCAGTACTTC	CASGLRAPAKNIQYF
few	TRBV20-1	TRBJ2-3	-	TGCAGTGCTAGAGGGGACGGAGGACTATCATCCGATACGCAGTATTTT	CSARGDGGLSSDTQYF
-	TRBV6-5	TRBJ2-7	-	TGTGCCAGCAGTTCTCATCGGGGAGGCGAGCAGTACTTC	CASSSHRGGEQYF
-	TRBV4-2	TRBJ2-3	TRBD2	TGTGCCAGCAGCCGACGGACTAGCGGGGTCAGCACAGATACGCAGTATTTT	CASSRRTSGVSTDTQYF
many	TRBV4-1	TRBJ2-3	-	TGCGCCAGCAGCCAAGTTGGGCAGGGGCGGGACACAGATACGCAGTATTTT	CASSQVGQGRDTDTQYF
-	TRBV2	TRBJ2-5	TRBD2	TGTGCCAGCAGCTATACTAGCGGCGGGGGGGAGACCCAGTACTTC	CASSYTSGGGETQYF
few	TRBV7-9	TRBJ2-5	-	TGTGCCAGCAGGATCGGCGGACCAGAGACCCAGTACTTC	CASRIGGPETQYF
-	TRBV20-1	TRBJ2-5	-	TGCAGTGCTAGAGATTGGGGGGACAATGACAGTCCCCAAGAGACCCAGTACTTC	CSARDWGDNDSPQETQYF
-	TRBV30	TRBJ2-7	TRBD1	TGTGCCTGGGACGGGACAGGGGACGGTAGGCAGTACTTC	CAWDGTGDGRQYF
once	TRBV5-6	TRBJ2-7	TRBD2	TGTGCCAGCAGCTTGGCGAGCGGGGGGCGCTTTTACGAGCAGTACTTC	CASSLASGGRFYEQYF
many	TRBV20-1	TRBJ2-3	-	TGCAGTGCTGGGGGAGCTAGCACAGATACGCAGTATTTT	CSAGGASTDTQYF
-	TRBV20-1	TRBJ2-4	-	TGCAGTGGCGGGGACAAAAACATTCAGTACTTC	CSGGDKNIQYF
many	TRBV20-1	TRBJ1-4	-	TGCAGTGCTACCCCCGCTTCGCTTAATGAAAAACTGTTTTTT	CSATPASLNEKLFF
many	TRBV20-1	TRBJ2-7	TRBD1	TGCAGTGCCCACCGGGACAGCCCCTACGAGCAGTACTTC	CSAHRDSPYEQYF
few	TRBV20-1	TRBJ2-7	-	TGCAGTGCCCTCGGAGGGAACAGGGTCTACGAGCAGTACTTC	CSALGGNRVYEQYF
-	TRBV12-3/TRBV12-4	TRBJ2-1	TRBD2	TGTGCCAGCAGTACACTAGCGGGGGGTCTCTACAATGAGCAGTTCTTC	CASSTLAGGLYNEQFF
few	TRBV29-1	TRBJ2-2	TRBD2	TGCAGCGGGGGAGGGAGGGGAACCGGGGAGCTGTTTTTT	CSGGGRGTGELFF